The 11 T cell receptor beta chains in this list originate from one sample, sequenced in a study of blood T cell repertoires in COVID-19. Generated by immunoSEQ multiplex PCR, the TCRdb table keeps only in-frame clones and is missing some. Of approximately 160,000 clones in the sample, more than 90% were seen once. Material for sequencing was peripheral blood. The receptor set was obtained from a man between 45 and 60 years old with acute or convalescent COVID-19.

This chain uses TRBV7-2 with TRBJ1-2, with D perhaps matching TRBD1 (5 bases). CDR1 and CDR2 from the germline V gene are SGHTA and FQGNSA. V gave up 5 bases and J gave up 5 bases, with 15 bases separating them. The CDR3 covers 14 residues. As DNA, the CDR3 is TGTGCCAGCAGCCAAGACAGTGCGAAGTATGGCTACACCTTC. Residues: CASSQDSAKYGYTF.

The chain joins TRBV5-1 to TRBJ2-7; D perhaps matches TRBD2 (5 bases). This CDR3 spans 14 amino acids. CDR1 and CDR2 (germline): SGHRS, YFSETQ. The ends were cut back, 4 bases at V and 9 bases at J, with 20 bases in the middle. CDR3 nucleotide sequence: TGCGCCAGCAGCGGCGGGTCTCTACGAGAGGGGCAGTACTTC. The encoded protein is CASSGGSLREGQYF.

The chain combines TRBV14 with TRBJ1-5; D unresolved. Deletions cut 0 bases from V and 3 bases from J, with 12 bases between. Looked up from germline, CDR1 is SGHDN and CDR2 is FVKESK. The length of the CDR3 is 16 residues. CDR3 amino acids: CASSQEKGRDNQPQHF. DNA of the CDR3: TGTGCCAGCAGCCAAGAGAAGGGCCGGGACAATCAGCCCCAGCATTTT.

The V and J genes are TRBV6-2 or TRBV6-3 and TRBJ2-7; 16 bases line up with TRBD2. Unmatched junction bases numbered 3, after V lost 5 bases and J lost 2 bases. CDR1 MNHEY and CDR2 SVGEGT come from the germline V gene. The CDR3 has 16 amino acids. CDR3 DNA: TGTGCCAGCAGTAGCGGGACTAGCGGGAGGGCCTACGAGCAGTACTTC. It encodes CASSSGTSGRAYEQYF.

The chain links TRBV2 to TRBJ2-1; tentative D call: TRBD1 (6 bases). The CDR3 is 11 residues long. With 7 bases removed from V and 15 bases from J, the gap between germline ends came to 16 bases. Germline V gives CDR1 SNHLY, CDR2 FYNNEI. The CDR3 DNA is TGTGCCAGCACCGAGGGGGACGCCCGGTTCTTC. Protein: CASTEGDARFF. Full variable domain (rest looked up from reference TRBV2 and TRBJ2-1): EPEVTQTPSHQVTQMGQEVILRCVPISNHLYFYWYRQILGQKVEFLVSFYNNEISEKSEIFDDQFSVERPDGSNFTLKIRSTKLEDSAMYFCASTEGDARFFGPGTRLTVL.

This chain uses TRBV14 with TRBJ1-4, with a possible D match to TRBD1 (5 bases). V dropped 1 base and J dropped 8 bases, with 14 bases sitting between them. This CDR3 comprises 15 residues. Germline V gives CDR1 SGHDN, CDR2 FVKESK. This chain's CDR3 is CASSQAWGGGEKLFF. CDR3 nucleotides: TGTGCCAGCAGCCAAGCGTGGGGGGGAGGAGAAAAACTGTTTTTT.

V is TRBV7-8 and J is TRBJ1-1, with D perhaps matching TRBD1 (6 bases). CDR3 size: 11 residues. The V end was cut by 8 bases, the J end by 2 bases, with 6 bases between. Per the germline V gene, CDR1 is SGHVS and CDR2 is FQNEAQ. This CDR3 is CASGGNTEAFF. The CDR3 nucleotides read TGTGCCAGCGGGGGCAACACTGAAGCTTTCTTT.

CDR3 amino acids: CASMSGPSGEQFF. In DNA, the CDR3 is TGTGCCTCCATGAGTGGCCCGTCGGGAGAGCAGTTCTTC. This chain joins TRBV10-3 and TRBJ2-1; possible D gene TRBD2, 5 bases. Germline CDR1 reads ENHRY; CDR2 reads SYGVKD. V was pared by 11 bases and J by 10 bases, with 21 bases between. The CDR3 totals 13 residues.

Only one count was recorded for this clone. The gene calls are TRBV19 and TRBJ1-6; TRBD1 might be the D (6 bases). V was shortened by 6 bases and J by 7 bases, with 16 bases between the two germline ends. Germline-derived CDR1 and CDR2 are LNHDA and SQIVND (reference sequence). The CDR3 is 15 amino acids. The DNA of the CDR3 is TGTGCCAGTAGCTTGGACAGAACTGGGAATTCACCCCTCCACTTT. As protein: CASSLDRTGNSPLHF.

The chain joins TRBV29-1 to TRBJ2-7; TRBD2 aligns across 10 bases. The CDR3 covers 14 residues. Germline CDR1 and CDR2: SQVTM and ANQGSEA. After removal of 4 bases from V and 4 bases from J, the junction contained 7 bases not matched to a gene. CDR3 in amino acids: CSVVPVAGGYEQYF. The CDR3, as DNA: TGCAGCGTTGTTCCAGTAGCGGGAGGTTACGAGCAGTACTTC.

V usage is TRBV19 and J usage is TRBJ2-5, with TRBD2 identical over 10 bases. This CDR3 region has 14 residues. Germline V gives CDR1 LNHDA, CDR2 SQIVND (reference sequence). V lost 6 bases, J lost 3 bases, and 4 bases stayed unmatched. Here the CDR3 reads CASSLLAGEETQYF. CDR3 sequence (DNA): TGTGCCAGTAGCCTTCTAGCGGGGGAAGAGACCCAGTACTTC.